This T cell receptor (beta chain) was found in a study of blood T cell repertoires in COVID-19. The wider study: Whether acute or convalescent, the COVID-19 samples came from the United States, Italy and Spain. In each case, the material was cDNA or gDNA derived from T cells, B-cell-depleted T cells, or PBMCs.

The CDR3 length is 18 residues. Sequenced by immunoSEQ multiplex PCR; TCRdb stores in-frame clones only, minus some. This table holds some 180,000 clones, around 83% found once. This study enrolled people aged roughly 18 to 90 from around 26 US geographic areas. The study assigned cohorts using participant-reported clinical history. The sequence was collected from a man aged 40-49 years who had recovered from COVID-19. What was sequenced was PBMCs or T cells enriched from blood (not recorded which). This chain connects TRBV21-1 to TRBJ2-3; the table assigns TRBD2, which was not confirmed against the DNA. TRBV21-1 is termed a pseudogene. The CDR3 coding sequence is TGTGCCAGCAGCAAAGGAACGGATCGCGGGGCTAGCACAGATACGCAGTATTTT. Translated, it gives CASSKGTDRGASTDTQYF.